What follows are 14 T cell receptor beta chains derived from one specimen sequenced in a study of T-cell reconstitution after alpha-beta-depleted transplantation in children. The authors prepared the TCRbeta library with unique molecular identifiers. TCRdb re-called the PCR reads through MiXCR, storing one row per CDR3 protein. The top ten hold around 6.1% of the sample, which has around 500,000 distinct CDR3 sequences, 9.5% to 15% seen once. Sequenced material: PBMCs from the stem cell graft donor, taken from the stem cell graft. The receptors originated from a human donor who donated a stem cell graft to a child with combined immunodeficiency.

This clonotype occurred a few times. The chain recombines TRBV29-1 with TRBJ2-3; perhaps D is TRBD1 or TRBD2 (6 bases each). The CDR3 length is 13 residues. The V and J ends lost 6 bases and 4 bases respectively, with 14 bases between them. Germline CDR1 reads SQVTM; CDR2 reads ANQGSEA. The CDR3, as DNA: TGCAGCGTCTCTCCGGGGGCGGCAGATACGCAGTATTTT. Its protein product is CSVSPGAADTQYF.

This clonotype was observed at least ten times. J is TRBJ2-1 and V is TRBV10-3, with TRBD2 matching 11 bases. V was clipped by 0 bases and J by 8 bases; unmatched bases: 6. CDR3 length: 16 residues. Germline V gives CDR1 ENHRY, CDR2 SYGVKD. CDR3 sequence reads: CAISESGSSGRHEQFF. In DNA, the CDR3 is TGTGCCATCAGTGAGTCGGGGTCTAGCGGGAGGCATGAGCAGTTCTTC.

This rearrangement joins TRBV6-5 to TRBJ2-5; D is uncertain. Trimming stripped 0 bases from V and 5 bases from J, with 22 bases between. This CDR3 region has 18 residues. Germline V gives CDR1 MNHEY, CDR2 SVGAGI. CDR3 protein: CASSYSKNSLRASETQYF. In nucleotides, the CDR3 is TGTGCCAGCAGTTACTCGAAAAACAGTCTCCGGGCGTCGGAGACCCAGTACTTC.

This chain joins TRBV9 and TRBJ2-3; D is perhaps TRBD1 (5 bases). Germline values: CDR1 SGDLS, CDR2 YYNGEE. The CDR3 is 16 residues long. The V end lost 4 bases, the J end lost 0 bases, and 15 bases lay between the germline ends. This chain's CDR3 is CASSLGVLSSTDTQYF. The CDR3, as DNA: TGTGCCAGCAGCTTAGGGGTCCTCTCTAGCACAGATACGCAGTATTTT.

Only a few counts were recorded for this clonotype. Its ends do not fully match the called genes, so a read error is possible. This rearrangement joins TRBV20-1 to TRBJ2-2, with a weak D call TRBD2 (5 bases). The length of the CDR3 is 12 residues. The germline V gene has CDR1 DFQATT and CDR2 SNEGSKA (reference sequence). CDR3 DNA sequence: TGCAGTGCTCGAGGGAACCCCGGGGAGCTGTTTTTT. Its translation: CSARGNPGELFF.

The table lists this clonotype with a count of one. The CDR3 loop reads CASSLNREIGYNEQFF. As DNA, the CDR3 is TGTGCCAGCAGTTTAAATCGGGAGATCGGGTACAATGAGCAGTTCTTC. The chain employs TRBV28 and TRBJ2-1; tentative D call: TRBD2 (6 bases). Germline CDR1 is MDHEN and CDR2 is SYDVKM. V lost 2 bases and J lost 4, with 15 bases in between. The CDR3 is 16 residues long.

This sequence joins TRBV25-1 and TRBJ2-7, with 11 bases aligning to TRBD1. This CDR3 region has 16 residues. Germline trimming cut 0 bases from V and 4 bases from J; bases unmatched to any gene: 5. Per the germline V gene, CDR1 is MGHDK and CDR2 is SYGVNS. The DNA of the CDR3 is TGTGCCAGCAGTGAATATAAGGGACAGGGGGGGTACGAGCAGTACTTC. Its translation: CASSEYKGQGGYEQYF.

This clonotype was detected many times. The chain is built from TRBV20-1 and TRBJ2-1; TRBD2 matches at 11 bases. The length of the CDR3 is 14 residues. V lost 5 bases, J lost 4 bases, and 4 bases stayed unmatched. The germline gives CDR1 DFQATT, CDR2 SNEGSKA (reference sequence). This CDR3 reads CSAESSGGYNEQFF. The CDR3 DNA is TGCAGTGCTGAGTCTAGCGGGGGGTACAATGAGCAGTTCTTC.

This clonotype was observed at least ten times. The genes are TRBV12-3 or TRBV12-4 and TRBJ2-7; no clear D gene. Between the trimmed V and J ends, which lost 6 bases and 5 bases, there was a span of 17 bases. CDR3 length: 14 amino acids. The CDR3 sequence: CASSREQPTDEQYF. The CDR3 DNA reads TGTGCCAGCAGCCGAGAACAGCCAACGGACGAGCAGTACTTC.

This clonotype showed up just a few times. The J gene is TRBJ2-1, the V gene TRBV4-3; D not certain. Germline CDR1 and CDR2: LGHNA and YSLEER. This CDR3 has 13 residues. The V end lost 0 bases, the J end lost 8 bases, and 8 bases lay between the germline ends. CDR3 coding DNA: TGCGCCAGCAGCCAAGATTTGCTGTATGAGCAGTTCTTC. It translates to CASSQDLLYEQFF.

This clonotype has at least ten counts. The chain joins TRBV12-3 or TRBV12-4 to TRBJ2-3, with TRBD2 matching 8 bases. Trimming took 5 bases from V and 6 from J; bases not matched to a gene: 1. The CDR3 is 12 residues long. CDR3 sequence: CASSPGGDTQYF. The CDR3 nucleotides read TGTGCCAGCAGTCCGGGAGGGGATACGCAGTATTTT.

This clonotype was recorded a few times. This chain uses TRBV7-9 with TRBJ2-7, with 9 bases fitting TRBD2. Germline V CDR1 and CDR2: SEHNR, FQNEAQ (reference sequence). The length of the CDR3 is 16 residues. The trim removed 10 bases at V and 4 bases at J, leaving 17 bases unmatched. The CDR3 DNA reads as TGTGCCACTTCAGCGGTTCAGGCGGGAGGGCCTTACGAGCAGTACTTC. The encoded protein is CATSAVQAGGPYEQYF.

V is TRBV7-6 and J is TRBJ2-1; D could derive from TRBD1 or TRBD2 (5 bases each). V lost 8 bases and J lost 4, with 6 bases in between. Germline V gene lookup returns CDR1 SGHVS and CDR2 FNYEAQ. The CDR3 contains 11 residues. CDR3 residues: CASGGYNEQFF. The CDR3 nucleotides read TGTGCCAGCGGGGGATACAATGAGCAGTTCTTC.

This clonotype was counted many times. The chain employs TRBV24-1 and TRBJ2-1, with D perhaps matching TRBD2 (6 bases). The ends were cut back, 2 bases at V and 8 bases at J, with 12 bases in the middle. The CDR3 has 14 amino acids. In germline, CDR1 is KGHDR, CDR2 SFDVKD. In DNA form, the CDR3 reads TGTGCCACCAGTGATTGGAGGGAAGGCGATGAGCAGTTCTTC. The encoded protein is CATSDWREGDEQFF.